The subject of this entry is one T cell receptor beta chain. What it binds is unknown. The entry originates in a study of T cell responses to AZD1222 COVID-19 vaccine. Findings and caveats of the study: Reportedly, close to half of spike-specific TCRs are directed against unmutated variant regions.

This CDR3 has 12 residues. Germline lookup yields CDR1 SGHNT and CDR2 YENEEA. After removal of 10 bases from V and 7 bases from J, the junction contained 4 bases not matched to a gene. Measured with immunoSEQ multiplex PCR; TCRdb has only the in-frame clones, and not every one. Among about 130,000 clones listed, 90% were seen once. This clonotype was obtained from an adult in good health. Sequencing was performed on peripheral blood, taken on day 0 of MenACWY control vaccination. The chain couples TRBV11-3 to TRBJ2-3; 11 bases match TRBD2. The CDR3 here is CATGTSGHTQYF. CDR3 coding DNA: TGTGCCACCGGGACTAGCGGTCATACGCAGTATTTT.